This TCR beta chain emerged from a study of radiotherapy plus CTLA-4 blockade in lung cancer. As for the study in general: An objective response was seen in 15% to 20% of patients, and disease control in 25% to 40%.

Study-level results: Tumor-derived TCR clones expanded in blood after radiotherapy plus ipilimumab. Reported findings show early blood T cell clone dynamics, with interferon-beta, best predicted response.

Alongside CTLA-4 blockade with ipilimumab, patients with chemo-refractory metastatic non-small-cell lung cancer received focal radiation. A word on this clone: Its specificity is not known.

CDR1 LNHDA and CDR2 SQIVND come from the germline V gene (reference sequence). The CDR3 has 11 amino acids. The V end lost 5 bases, the J end lost 6 bases, and 7 bases lay between the germline ends. Profiling relied on immunoSEQ multiplex PCR, and the TCRdb table lists in-frame clones only, not all of them. The sample has 50,000 to 65,000 clones, under 80% seen once. The source of this sequence is a human donor with non-small cell lung cancer who had a complete response to radiotherapy plus ipilimumab. The input for sequencing was peripheral blood, taken from a patient treated with radiotherapy plus ipilimumab. The chain recombines TRBV19 with TRBJ1-2; possibly TRBD1 for D (6 bases). The CDR3 sequence: CASSHRDGYTF. DNA for the CDR3: TGTGCCAGTAGTCACAGGGATGGCTACACCTTC.